Listed here are 10 T cell receptor beta chains from one sample, sequenced in a study of CD8 T cells in Susac syndrome. Random hexamers primed reverse transcription of about 0.45 to 1 ug RNA. Using its own MiXCR run on the immunoSEQ multiplex PCR reads, TCRdb lists one record per CDR3 protein. The repertoire consists of approximately 74,000 distinct CDR3 sequences, with 85% to 95% occurring once and the leading ten covering approximately 0.52%. The material sequenced was CD4+ T cells from PBMCs. The origin of the receptors is a human donor with Susac syndrome.

The J gene is TRBJ2-1, the V gene TRBV9; 9 bases are a match to TRBD1. The CDR3 totals 15 residues. V lost 3 bases, J lost 4 bases, and 5 bases stayed unmatched. Per germline, CDR1 SGDLS and CDR2 YYNGEE. CDR3 residues: CASSERDRAYNEQFF. Here the CDR3 DNA reads TGTGCCAGCAGCGAGCGGGACAGGGCATACAATGAGCAGTTCTTC.

This clonotype was seen only once. This chain joins TRBV3-1 and TRBJ2-7; D might be TRBD2 (6 bases). Germline V gene lookup returns CDR1 LGHDT and CDR2 YNNKEL (reference sequence). The CDR3 extends over 15 amino acids. Trimming cost V 6 bases and J 4 bases, with 19 bases left between them. Here the CDR3 reads CASSRAGTLLYEQYF. CDR3 nucleotide sequence: TGTGCCAGCAGTCGAGCCGGGACTTTACTATACGAGCAGTACTTC.

The V and J genes are TRBV20-1 and TRBJ2-1; 7 bases are a match to TRBD2. The CDR3 extends over 15 amino acids. Germline CDR1 reads DFQATT; CDR2 reads SNEGSKA (reference sequence). V gave up 6 bases and J gave up 6 bases; unmatched junction bases: 14. CDR3 sequence (DNA): TGCAGTGCCGTCCTTTTGGGGGGGGGAGGCAATGAGCAGTTCTTC. Encoded protein: CSAVLLGGGGNEQFF.

The chain employs TRBV7-2 and TRBJ2-7; D unresolved. In germline, CDR1 is SGHTA, CDR2 FQGNSA. The CDR3 contains 12 residues. V was pared by 1 base and J by 2 bases, with 3 bases between. The CDR3 nucleotides are TGTGCCAGCAGCTTAGTGGCCTACGAGCAGTACTTC. This codes for CASSLVAYEQYF.

The gene calls are TRBV20-1 and TRBJ2-2; 8 nucleotides line up with TRBD2. CDR3 length: 16 residues. Germline CDR1 is DFQATT and CDR2 is SNEGSKA (reference sequence). After removal of 3 bases from V and 2 bases from J, the junction contained 8 bases not matched to a gene. The CDR3 nucleotides read TGCAGTGCTAGCGGTCCCGGACTAGCAAACACCGGGGAGCTGTTTTTT. Its protein product is CSASGPGLANTGELFF.

This sequence joins TRBV20-1 and TRBJ2-2, with a possible D match to TRBD1 (5 bases). Trimming removed 6 bases at V and 3 bases at J, with 11 bases between. The germline gives CDR1 DFQATT, CDR2 SNEGSKA (reference sequence). The CDR3 is 13 residues long. DNA for the CDR3: TGCAGTGCCCTACAGGAGTACACCGGGGAGCTGTTTTTT. Translation: CSALQEYTGELFF.

V gene TRBV3-1 combines with J gene TRBJ1-6; D is unresolved. CDR1 LGHDT and CDR2 YNNKEL come from the germline V gene (reference sequence). The length of the CDR3 is 16 residues. With 4 bases removed from V and 10 bases from J, the gap between germline ends came to 20 bases. CDR3 sequence reads: CASSPHPPGYQSPLHF. CDR3 nucleotides: TGTGCCAGCAGCCCCCACCCGCCAGGTTATCAATCACCCCTCCACTTT.

The chain combines TRBV28 with TRBJ2-7, with D possibly being TRBD2 (6 bases). The CDR3 is 15 amino acids. From germline, CDR1 is MDHEN and CDR2 SYDVKM. V was clipped by 6 bases and J by 1 base, with 16 bases between them. The CDR3 DNA reads TGTGCCAGCAGCTCCCCCGGGCGGGGATCCTACGAGCAGTACTTC. Translating it yields CASSSPGRGSYEQYF.

The V and J genes are TRBV6-5 and TRBJ2-7; perhaps D is TRBD1 or TRBD2 (6 bases each). This CDR3 is built from 14 residues. Trimming removed 8 bases at V and 3 bases at J, with 17 bases between. The germline gives CDR1 MNHEY, CDR2 SVGAGI. In DNA, the CDR3 is TGTGCCAGCTCGGGGATAGGGGGGCACTACGAGCAGTACTTC. Protein sequence: CASSGIGGHYEQYF.

The chain's CDR3 is CASQPGDRVTSNTGELFF. In DNA, the CDR3 is TGTGCCAGCCAGCCGGGGGACAGGGTCACCTCGAACACCGGGGAGCTGTTTTTT. The chain combines TRBV12-3 or TRBV12-4 with TRBJ2-2, with 9 bases aligning to TRBD1. The trim removed 8 bases at V and 0 bases at J, leaving 13 bases unmatched. This CDR3 spans 18 amino acids.